This T cell receptor (beta chain) was captured by sequencing in a study of immune evolution from preneoplasia to lung adenocarcinoma. Trimming cost V 2 bases and J 0 bases, with 5 bases left between them. CDR3 length: 14 residues. Germline V gives CDR1 SGHTA, CDR2 FQGTGA. Libraries were prepared by immunoSEQ multiplex PCR; TCRdb keeps only in-frame clonotypes and omits some of them. The sample carries several thousand clones, about 81% recorded once. The chain joins TRBV7-3 to TRBJ2-1; possibly TRBD2 for D (5 bases). Sequenced material: FFPE normal lung tissue adjacent to the tumor. The TCR sequence derives from a person aged 50 or older with lung adenocarcinoma. CDR3 sequence reads: CASSLEGSYNEQFF. CDR3 DNA sequence: TGTGCCAGCAGCTTAGAGGGCTCCTACAATGAGCAGTTCTTC.